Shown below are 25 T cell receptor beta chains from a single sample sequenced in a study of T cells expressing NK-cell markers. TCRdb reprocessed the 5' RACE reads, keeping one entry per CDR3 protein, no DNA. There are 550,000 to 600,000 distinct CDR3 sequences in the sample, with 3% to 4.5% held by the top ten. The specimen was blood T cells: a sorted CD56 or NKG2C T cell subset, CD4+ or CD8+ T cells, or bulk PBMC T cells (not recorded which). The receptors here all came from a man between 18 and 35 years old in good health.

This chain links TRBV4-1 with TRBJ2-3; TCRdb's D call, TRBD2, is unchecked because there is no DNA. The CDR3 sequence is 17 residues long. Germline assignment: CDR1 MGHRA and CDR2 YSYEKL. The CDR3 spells CASSQDSSSGSIDTQYF.

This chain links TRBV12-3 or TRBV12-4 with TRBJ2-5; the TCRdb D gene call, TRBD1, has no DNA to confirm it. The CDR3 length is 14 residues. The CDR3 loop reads CASSQDRGQETQYF.

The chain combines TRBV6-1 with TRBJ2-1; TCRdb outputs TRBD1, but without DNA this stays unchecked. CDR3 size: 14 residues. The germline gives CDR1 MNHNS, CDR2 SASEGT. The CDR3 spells CASSPRGPLNEQFF.

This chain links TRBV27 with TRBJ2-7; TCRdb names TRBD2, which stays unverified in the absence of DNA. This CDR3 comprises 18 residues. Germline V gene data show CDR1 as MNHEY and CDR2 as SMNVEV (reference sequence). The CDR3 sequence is CASSLRTSGRDLTYEQYF.

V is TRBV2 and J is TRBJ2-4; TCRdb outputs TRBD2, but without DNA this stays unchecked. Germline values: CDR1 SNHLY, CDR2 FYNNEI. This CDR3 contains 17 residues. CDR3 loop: CASSLSGLAGTKNIQYF.

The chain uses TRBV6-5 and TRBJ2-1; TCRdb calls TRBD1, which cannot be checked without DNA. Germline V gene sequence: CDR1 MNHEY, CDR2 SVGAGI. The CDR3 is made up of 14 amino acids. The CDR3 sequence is CASSYRLLGDEQFF.

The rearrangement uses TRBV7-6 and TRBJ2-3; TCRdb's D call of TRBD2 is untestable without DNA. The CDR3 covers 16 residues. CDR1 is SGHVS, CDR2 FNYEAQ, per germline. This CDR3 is CASSMREPQRVDTQYF.

CDR3 region: CSASVRLAGHTDTQYF. The rearrangement links TRBV20-1 to TRBJ2-3; TCRdb calls TRBD2, which cannot be checked without DNA. The V gene's germline CDR1 is DFQATT and CDR2 SNEGSKA (reference sequence). The CDR3 is made up of 16 amino acids.

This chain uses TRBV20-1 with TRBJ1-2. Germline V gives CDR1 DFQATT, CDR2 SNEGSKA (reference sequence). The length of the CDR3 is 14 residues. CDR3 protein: CSARVTMWGYGYTF.

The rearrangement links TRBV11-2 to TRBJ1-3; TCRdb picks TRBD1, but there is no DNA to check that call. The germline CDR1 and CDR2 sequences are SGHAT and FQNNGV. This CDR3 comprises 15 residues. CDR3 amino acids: CASSTRQDRGNTIYF. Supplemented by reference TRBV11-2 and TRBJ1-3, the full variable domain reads EAGVAQSPRYKIIEKRQSVAFWCNPISGHATLYWYQQILGQGPKLLIQFQNNGVVDDSQLPKDRFSAERLKGVDSTLKIQPAKLEDSAVYLCASSTRQDRGNTIYFGEGSWLTVV.

CDR3 region: CATSDSYDYNEQFF. V and J are TRBV24-1 and TRBJ2-1. Germline CDR1 and CDR2: KGHDR and SFDVKD. The CDR3 extends over 14 amino acids.

This CDR3 reads CASSPGTAGGFTDTQYF. The genes are TRBV18 and TRBJ2-3; TCRdb's D call, TRBD2, is unchecked because there is no DNA. Germline CDR1 KGHSH, CDR2 LQKENI. The CDR3 covers 17 residues.

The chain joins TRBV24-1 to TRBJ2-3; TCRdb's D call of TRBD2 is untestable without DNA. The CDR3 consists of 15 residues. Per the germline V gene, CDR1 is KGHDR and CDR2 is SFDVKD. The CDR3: CATSDFWRDTDTQYF.

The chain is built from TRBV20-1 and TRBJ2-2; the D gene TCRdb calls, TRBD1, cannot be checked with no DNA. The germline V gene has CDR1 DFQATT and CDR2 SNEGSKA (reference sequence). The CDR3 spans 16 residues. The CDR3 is CSARDFRDRDTGELFF.

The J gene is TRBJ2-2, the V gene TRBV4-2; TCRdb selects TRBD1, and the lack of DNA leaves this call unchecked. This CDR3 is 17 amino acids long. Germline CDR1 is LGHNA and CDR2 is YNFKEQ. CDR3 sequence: CASSQTDSPGYTGELFF.

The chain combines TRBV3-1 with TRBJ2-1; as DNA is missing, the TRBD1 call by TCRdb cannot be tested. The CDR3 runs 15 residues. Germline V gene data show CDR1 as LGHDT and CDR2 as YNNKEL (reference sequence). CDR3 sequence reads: CASSQDRGTANEQFF.

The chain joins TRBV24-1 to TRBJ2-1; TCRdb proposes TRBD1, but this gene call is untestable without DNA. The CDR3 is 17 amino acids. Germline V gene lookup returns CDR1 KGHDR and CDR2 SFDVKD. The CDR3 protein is CATSDFGAGPGGNEQFF.

This chain's CDR3 is CASSLDGSSTDTQYF. The chain links TRBV5-1 to TRBJ2-3. Germline V gene data show CDR1 as SGHRS and CDR2 as YFSETQ. CDR3 length: 15 amino acids. The complete variable domain, with remaining parts taken from reference TRBV5-1 and TRBJ2-3, reads KAGVTQTPRYLIKTRGQQVTLSCSPISGHRSVSWYQQTPGQGLQFLFEYFSETQRNKGNFPGRFSGRQFSNSRSEMNVSTLELGDSALYLCASSLDGSSTDTQYFGPGTRLTVL.

The CDR3 spells CSANTKKTGYGYTF. The chain uses TRBV20-1 and TRBJ1-2; TCRdb lists TRBD1, though no DNA is available to test this call. Germline CDR1 is DFQATT and CDR2 is SNEGSKA (reference sequence). This CDR3 spans 14 amino acids.

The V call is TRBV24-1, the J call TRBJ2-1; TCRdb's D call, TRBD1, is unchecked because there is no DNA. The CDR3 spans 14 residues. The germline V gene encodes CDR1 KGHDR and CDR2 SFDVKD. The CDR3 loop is CATSDPGSINEQFF.

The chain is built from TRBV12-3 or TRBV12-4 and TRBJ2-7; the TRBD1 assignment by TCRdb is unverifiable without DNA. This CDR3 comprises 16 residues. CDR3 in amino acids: CASSLAGTGGRREQYF.

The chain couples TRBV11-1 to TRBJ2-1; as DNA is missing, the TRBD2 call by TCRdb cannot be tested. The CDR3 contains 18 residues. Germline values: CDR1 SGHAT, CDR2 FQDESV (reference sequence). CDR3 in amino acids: CASSYTIGLAGVGGKQFF.

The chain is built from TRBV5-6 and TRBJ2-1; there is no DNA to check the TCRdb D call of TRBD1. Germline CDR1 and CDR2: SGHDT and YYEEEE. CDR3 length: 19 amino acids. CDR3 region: CASSLDRVGSGLSYNEQFF.

The chain's CDR3 is CASSFSQGFIYGYTF. The chain links TRBV12-3 or TRBV12-4 to TRBJ1-2; the TRBD1 assignment by TCRdb is unverifiable without DNA. The CDR3 is 15 amino acids.

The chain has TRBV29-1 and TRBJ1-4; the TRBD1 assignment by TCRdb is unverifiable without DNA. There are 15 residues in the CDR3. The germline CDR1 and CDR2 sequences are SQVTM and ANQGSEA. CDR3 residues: CSVLAGAAFGEKLFF. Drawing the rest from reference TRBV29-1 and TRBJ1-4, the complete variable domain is SAVISQKPSRDICQRGTSLTIQCQVDSQVTMMFWYRQQPGQSLTLIATANQGSEATYESGFVIDKFPISRPNLTFSTLTVSNMSPEDSSIYLCSVLAGAAFGEKLFFGSGTQLSVL.